A single TCR beta chain is shown here with its context. Its specificity is not known. TCRdb re-derived calls from the reads in MiXCR, one entry per CDR3 protein. The sample carries some 350,000 distinct CDR3 sequences, about 35% recorded once. The data belong to a study of T cell repertoires in cytomegalovirus infection. Study-level information: Selected CMV epitopes included recently identified HLA-C-restricted ones as well as well-studied HLA-B-restricted ones. Through public TCR beta signatures, both CMV infection and matching HLA type were indicated.

Overall study findings and caveats: Dominating the ex vivo response were HLA-C-restricted CMV-specific TCR beta clonotypes. Carriage of CMV together with the relevant HLA was identifiable through cumulative public TCR beta family frequency.

The TCR originated in a human donor in good health (CMV status not recorded). Some clones in this sample may be carry-over from other donors' samples. Sequencing used cultured PBMCs, obtained from culture after CMV antigen stimulation.

CDR3 sequence: CAINTGQGDHYRYGYTF. The CDR3 region has the DNA TGTGCCATCAATACGGGACAGGGAGACCATTACCGCTATGGCTACACCTTC. V gene TRBV10-3 combines with J gene TRBJ1-2, with TRBD1 identical over 9 bases. The CDR3 is made up of 17 amino acids. V shed 7 bases and J 4 bases; nucleotides not matched to a gene: 16. Looked up from germline, CDR1 is ENHRY and CDR2 is SYGVKD.